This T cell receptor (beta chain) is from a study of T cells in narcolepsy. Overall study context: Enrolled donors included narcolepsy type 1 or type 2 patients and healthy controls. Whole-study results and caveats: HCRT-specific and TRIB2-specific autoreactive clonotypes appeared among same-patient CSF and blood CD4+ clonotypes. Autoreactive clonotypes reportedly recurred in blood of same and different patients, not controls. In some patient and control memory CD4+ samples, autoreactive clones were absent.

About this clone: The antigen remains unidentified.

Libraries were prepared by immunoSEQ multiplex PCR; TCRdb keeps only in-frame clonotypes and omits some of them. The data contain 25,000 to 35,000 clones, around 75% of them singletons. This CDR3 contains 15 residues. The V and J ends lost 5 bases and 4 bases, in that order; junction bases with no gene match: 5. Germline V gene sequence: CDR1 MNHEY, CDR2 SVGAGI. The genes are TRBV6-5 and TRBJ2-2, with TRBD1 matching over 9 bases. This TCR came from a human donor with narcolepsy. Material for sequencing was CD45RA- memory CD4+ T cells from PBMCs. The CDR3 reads CASSRNRGPTGELFF. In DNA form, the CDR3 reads TGTGCCAGCAGTCGGAACAGGGGGCCCACCGGGGAGCTGTTTTTT.